Each of the 19 T cell receptor beta chains below was sequenced from the same sample in a study of cytomegalovirus exposure and HLA in healthy donors. PCR was performed using 60 Vbeta and 13 Jbeta primers. Clones were sequenced by immunoSEQ multiplex PCR, and TCRdb holds only the in-frame ones, with some missing. Of some 100,000 clones in the sample, 75% to 80% were seen once. Source material: PBMCs. These receptors were collected from a woman in her thirties or forties in good health and CMV-seropositive.

V and J are TRBV30 and TRBJ1-4; 7 nucleotides line up with TRBD1. The CDR3 has 15 residues. With 1 base clipped from V and 0 bases from J, the junction kept 2 bases outside the gene matches. The germline V gene encodes CDR1 GTSNPN and CDR2 SVGIG (reference sequence). Written as DNA, the CDR3 is TGTGCCTGGAGTGGCGGACAGGCAACTAATGAAAAACTGTTTTTT. This encodes CAWSGGQATNEKLFF. Together with reference TRBV30 and TRBJ1-4, the CDR3 gives the full variable domain: SQTIHQWPATLVQPVGSPLSLECTVEGTSNPNLYWYRQAAGRGLQLLFYSVGIGQISSEVPQNLSASRPQDRQFILSSKKLLLSDSGFYLCAWSGGQATNEKLFFGSGTQLSVL.

The rearrangement links TRBV30 to TRBJ2-3; D remains ambiguous. The V end lost 2 bases, the J end lost 7 bases, and 7 bases lay between the germline ends. There are 11 residues in the CDR3. Germline V gene lookup returns CDR1 GTSNPN and CDR2 SVGIG (reference sequence). Here the CDR3 DNA reads TGTGCCTGGAGTCTGGCTCATACGCAGTATTTT. As protein: CAWSLAHTQYF.

This chain connects TRBV30 to TRBJ2-7, with D possibly TRBD1 on 6 matching bases. V lost 2 bases and J 4 bases, leaving 9 bases between the germline ends. The CDR3 spans 12 residues. Germline loops: CDR1 GTSNPN, CDR2 SVGIG (reference sequence). The CDR3 coding sequence is TGTGCCTGGAGTCCTCAGGGGTACGAGCAGTACTTC. Protein product: CAWSPQGYEQYF.

The V and J genes are TRBV6-5 and TRBJ1-3, with D maybe TRBD1 (6 bases). Germline V CDR1 and CDR2: MNHEY, SVGAGI. The CDR3 totals 16 residues. V was shortened by 1 base and J by 3 bases, with 13 bases between the two germline ends. CDR3: CASSYYQGSGGNTIYF. The CDR3 bases are TGTGCCAGCAGTTACTATCAGGGGAGTGGTGGAAACACCATATATTTT.

This clone was counted many times. This sequence joins TRBV5-4 and TRBJ1-3, with D uncertain. Trimming removed 0 bases from V and 5 bases from J, with 9 bases in between. The CDR3 loop spans 14 amino acids. Germline lookup yields CDR1 SGHNT and CDR2 YYREEE (reference sequence). The CDR3 here is CASSLGGLRNTIYF. CDR3 sequence (DNA): TGTGCCAGCAGCTTGGGTGGCCTTCGAAACACCATATATTTT.

CDR3 DNA sequence: TGCGCCAGCAGCAACACCGTGTCCTACGAGCAGTACTTC. As protein: CASSNTVSYEQYF. This chain links TRBV5-1 with TRBJ2-7; no clear D gene. The germline V and J ends were trimmed by 4 bases and 1 base, with 9 bases remaining between them. In germline, CDR1 is SGHRS, CDR2 YFSETQ. CDR3 length: 13 amino acids.

The gene calls are TRBV5-6 and TRBJ1-1, with 8 bases fitting TRBD1. CDR1 and CDR2 from the germline V gene are SGHDT and YYEEEE. Unmatched junction bases numbered 6, after V lost 4 bases and J lost 4 bases. The CDR3 length is 14 residues. CDR3 coding DNA: TGTGCCAGCAGCCATGGACAGGGAACCACTGAAGCTTTCTTT. This encodes CASSHGQGTTEAFF.

The V and J genes are TRBV7-9 and TRBJ2-3; 11 nucleotides match TRBD2. The germline gives CDR1 SEHNR, CDR2 FQNEAQ (reference sequence). V lost 1 base and J lost 4; bases outside the gene matches: 4. The CDR3 has 16 amino acids. The CDR3, as DNA: TGTGCCAGCAGCTTAGGTCTAGCGGGGGGCGCAGATACGCAGTATTTT. Its translation: CASSLGLAGGADTQYF.

This rearrangement joins TRBV7-3 to TRBJ2-2; D might be TRBD2 (7 bases). V was cut by 1 base and J by 4 bases, with 19 bases left in between. The CDR3 has 18 amino acids. Germline V gene data show CDR1 as SGHTA and CDR2 as FQGTGA. The CDR3 is CASSLRGSHGGLTGELFF. The CDR3 DNA follows: TGTGCCAGCAGCTTAAGGGGAAGTCACGGGGGGCTCACCGGGGAGCTGTTTTTT.

The V and J genes are TRBV6-1 and TRBJ2-6; a weak D match, TRBD1 (5 bases). This CDR3 is 16 amino acids long. CDR1 and CDR2 from the germline V gene are MNHNS and SASEGT. Trimming took 3 bases from V and 0 from J, leaving 9 bases between them. DNA for the CDR3: TGTGCCAGCAGTGACCGACAGACCTCTGGGGCCAACGTCCTGACTTTC. Translated: CASSDRQTSGANVLTF.

This clone was observed a handful of times. CDR3 region: CSARIGETQYF. The CDR3 DNA sequence: TGCAGTGCTCGAATCGGAGAGACCCAGTACTTC. The V and J genes are TRBV20-1 and TRBJ2-5; D call uncertain. The CDR3 covers 11 residues. Trimming took 5 bases from V and 4 from J, leaving 8 bases between them. CDR1 and CDR2 (germline): DFQATT, SNEGSKA (reference sequence).

This clone was detected once. The chain is built from TRBV29-1 and TRBJ1-2; 7 bases are shared with TRBD1. The CDR3 is 15 residues long. J lost 4 bases, V lost 7 bases, and 15 bases had no gene match. Germline V gene data show CDR1 as SQVTM and CDR2 as ANQGSEA. DNA of the CDR3: TGCAGCGCCGGACGACCTAGGGGACAGTTCTATGGCTACACCTTC. Translating it yields CSAGRPRGQFYGYTF. The whole variable domain, remainder taken from reference TRBV29-1 and TRBJ1-2, is SAVISQKPSRDICQRGTSLTIQCQVDSQVTMMFWYRQQPGQSLTLIATANQGSEATYESGFVIDKFPISRPNLTFSTLTVSNMSPEDSSIYLCSAGRPRGQFYGYTFGSGTRLTVV.

This chain uses TRBV13 with TRBJ2-7, with 8 bases aligning to TRBD2. The length of the CDR3 is 15 residues. The V segment lost 5 bases and the J segment 4 bases; nucleotides outside the gene matches: 10. The germline V gene encodes CDR1 PRHDT and CDR2 FYEKMQ (reference sequence). CDR3 DNA sequence: TGTGCCAGCAGCCTCCGCGGGGGGATCGGGTACGAGCAGTACTTC. Protein sequence: CASSLRGGIGYEQYF.

This chain connects TRBV7-2 to TRBJ1-6; 7 bases line up with TRBD1. Losses at the gene ends were 2 bases for V and 9 bases for J; bases not matched to a gene: 4. The CDR3 loop spans 14 amino acids. The germline CDR1 and CDR2 sequences are SGHTA and FQGNSA. Here the CDR3 reads CASSLRQGGSPLHF. The CDR3 bases are TGTGCCAGCAGCTTAAGACAGGGTGGTTCACCCCTCCACTTT.

The chain carries TRBV11-1 and TRBJ1-1, with D possibly TRBD1 on 6 matching bases. CDR1 and CDR2 from the germline V gene are SGHAT and FQDESV (reference sequence). This CDR3 contains 15 residues. The V end was cut by 1 base, the J end by 1 base, with 10 bases between. The CDR3 DNA follows: TGTGCCAGCAGCTTAGGCCAGGGGCCGAACACTGAAGCTTTCTTT. It is translated as CASSLGQGPNTEAFF.

Only a few counts were recorded for this clone. The rearrangement uses TRBV5-1 and TRBJ1-2; weak D call: TRBD1 (5 bases). With 5 bases removed from V and 6 bases from J, the gap between germline ends came to 17 bases. The germline CDR1 and CDR2 sequences are SGHRS and YFSETQ. The CDR3 is made up of 14 amino acids. CDR3 sequence (DNA): TGCGCCAGCAGATCGGGAGGGGCGCAGGATGGCTACACCTTC. Translation gives CASRSGGAQDGYTF.

This rearrangement joins TRBV7-6 to TRBJ1-1, with 8 bases lining up with TRBD1. Per the germline V gene, CDR1 is SGHVS and CDR2 is FNYEAQ. With V trimmed by 5 bases and J by 3 bases, 14 bases remained unmatched. The length of the CDR3 is 17 residues. Written as DNA, the CDR3 is TGTGCCAGCAGCCCCTACCCGGACAGGGCTTTTGACACTGAAGCTTTCTTT. Translating it yields CASSPYPDRAFDTEAFF.

To note about this clone: The same CDR3 arises from other DNA sequences in this sample as well. V usage is TRBV5-4 and J usage is TRBJ2-5, with D unclear. With 3 bases removed from V and 5 bases from J, the gap between germline ends came to 8 bases. Germline V lookup: CDR1 SGHNT, CDR2 YYREEE (reference sequence). This CDR3 is 12 amino acids long. CDR3 in amino acids: CASSSRLETQYF. CDR3 bases: TGTGCCAGCAGCTCCAGACTTGAGACCCAGTACTTC.

The J gene is TRBJ1-6, the V gene TRBV7-9, with D tentatively TRBD1 (5 bases). CDR3 length equals 14 residues. The V and J ends lost 4 bases and 10 bases respectively, with 14 bases between them. CDR1 is SEHNR and CDR2 is FQNEAQ in the germline V gene (reference sequence). The DNA for the CDR3 is TGTGCCAGCAGCTATACCGCGGAGGGGTCACCCCTCCACTTT. It translates to CASSYTAEGSPLHF.